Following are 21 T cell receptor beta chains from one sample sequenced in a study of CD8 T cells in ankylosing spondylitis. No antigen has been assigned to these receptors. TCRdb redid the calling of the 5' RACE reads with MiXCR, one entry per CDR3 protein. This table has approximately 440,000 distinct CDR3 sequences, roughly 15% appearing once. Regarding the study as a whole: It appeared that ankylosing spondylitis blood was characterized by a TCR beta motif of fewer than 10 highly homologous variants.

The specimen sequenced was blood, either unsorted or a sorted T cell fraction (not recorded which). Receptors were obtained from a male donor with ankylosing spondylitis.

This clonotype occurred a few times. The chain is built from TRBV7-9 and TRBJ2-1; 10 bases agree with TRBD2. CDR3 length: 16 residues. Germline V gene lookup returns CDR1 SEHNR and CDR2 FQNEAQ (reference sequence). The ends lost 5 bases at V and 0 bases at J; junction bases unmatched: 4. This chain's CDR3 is CASSTLAGGSYNEQFF. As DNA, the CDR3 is TGTGCCAGCAGCACCTTAGCGGGAGGCTCCTACAATGAGCAGTTCTTC.

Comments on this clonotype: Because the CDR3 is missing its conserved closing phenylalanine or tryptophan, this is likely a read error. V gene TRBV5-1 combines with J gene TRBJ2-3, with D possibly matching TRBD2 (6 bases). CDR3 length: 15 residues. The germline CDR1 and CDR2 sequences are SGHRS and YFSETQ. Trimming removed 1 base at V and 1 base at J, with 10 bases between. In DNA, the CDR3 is TGCGCCAGCAGCTTGAGATGGGGGGGCACAGATACGCAGTATTTG. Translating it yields CASSLRWGGTDTQYL.

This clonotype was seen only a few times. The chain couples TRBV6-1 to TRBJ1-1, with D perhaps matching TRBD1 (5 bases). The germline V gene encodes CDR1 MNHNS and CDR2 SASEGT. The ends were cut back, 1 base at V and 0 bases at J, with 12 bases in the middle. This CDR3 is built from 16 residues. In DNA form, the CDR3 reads TGTGCCAGCAGTGAAGACAGGACCTATATGAACACTGAAGCTTTCTTT. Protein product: CASSEDRTYMNTEAFF.

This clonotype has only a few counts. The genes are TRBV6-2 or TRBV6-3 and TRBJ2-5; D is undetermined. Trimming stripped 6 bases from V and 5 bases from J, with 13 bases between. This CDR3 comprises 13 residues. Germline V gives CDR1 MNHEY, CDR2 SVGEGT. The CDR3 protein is CASSAPRSETQYF. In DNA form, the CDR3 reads TGTGCCAGCAGCGCCCCTCGTTCCGAGACCCAGTACTTC.

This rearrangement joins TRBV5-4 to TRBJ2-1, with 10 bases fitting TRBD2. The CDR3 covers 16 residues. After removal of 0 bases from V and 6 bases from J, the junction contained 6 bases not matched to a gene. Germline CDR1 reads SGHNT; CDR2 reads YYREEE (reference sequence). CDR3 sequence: CASSLELAGDLNEQFF. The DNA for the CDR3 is TGTGCCAGCAGCTTGGAGCTAGCGGGAGATCTCAATGAGCAGTTCTTC.

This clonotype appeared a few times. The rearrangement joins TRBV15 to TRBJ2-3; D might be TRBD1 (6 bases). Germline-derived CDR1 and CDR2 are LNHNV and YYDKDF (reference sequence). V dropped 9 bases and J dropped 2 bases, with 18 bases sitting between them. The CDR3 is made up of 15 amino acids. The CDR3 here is CATDDGQTYTDTQYF. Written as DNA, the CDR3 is TGTGCCACAGACGATGGACAGACCTACACAGATACGCAGTATTTT.

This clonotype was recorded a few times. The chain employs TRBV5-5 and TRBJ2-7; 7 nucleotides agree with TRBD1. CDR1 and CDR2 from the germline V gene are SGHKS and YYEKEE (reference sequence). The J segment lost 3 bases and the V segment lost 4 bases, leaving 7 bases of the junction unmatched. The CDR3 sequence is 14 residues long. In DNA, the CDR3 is TGTGCCAGCAGCCGAGGCCGGGACAGCTACGAGCAGTACTTC. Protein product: CASSRGRDSYEQYF.

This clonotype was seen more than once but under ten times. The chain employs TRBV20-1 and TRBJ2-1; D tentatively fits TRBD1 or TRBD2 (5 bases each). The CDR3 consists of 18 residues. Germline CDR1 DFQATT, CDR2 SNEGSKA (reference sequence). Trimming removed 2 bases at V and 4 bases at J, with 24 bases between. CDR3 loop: CSARSTAADQGSYNEQFF. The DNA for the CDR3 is TGCAGTGCTAGAAGTACAGCGGCAGATCAGGGATCGTACAATGAGCAGTTCTTC.

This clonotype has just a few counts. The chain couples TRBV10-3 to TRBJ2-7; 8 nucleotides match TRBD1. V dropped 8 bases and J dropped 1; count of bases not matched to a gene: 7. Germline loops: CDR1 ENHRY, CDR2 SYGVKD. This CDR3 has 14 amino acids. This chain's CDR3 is CAIGGTGRSYEQYF. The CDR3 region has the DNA TGTGCCATCGGGGGGACAGGTCGATCCTACGAGCAGTACTTC.

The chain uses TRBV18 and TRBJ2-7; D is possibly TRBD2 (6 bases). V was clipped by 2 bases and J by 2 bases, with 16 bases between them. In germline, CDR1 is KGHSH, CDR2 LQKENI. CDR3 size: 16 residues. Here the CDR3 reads CASSPIRASATYEQYF. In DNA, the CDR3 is TGTGCCAGCTCACCAATCCGAGCTAGCGCGACCTACGAGCAGTACTTC.

The CDR3 coding sequence is TGCGCCAGCAGCTTTGGATCCCGCCTGGGGAATACGCAGTATTTT. This gives the protein CASSFGSRLGNTQYF. The V and J genes are TRBV5-1 and TRBJ2-3; D call uncertain. The V gene's germline CDR1 is SGHRS and CDR2 YFSETQ. The germline V and J ends were trimmed by 2 bases and 7 bases, with 17 bases remaining between them. The CDR3 length is 15 residues.

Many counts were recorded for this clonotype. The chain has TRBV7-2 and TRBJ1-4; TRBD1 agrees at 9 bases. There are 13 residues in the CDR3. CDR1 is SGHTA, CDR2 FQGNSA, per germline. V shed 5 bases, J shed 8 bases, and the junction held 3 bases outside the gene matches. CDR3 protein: CASSTDRGEKLFF. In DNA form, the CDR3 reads TGTGCCAGCAGCACCGACAGGGGGGAAAAACTGTTTTTT.

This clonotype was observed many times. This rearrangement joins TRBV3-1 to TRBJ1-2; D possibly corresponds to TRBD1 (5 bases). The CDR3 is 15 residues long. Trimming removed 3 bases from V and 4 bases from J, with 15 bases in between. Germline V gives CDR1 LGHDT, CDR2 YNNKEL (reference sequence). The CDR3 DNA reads TGTGCCAGCAGCCACTACGAGCCGGGACTCTATGGCTACACCTTC. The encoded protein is CASSHYEPGLYGYTF.

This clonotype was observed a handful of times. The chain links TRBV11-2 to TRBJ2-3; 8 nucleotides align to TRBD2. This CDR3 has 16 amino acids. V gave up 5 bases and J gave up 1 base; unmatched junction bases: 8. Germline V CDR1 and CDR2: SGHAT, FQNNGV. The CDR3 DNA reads TGTGCCAGCAGCCCACGAGCGGGGGCCCGCACAGATACGCAGTATTTT. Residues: CASSPRAGARTDTQYF. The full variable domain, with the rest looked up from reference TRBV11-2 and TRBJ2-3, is EAGVAQSPRYKIIEKRQSVAFWCNPISGHATLYWYQQILGQGPKLLIQFQNNGVVDDSQLPKDRFSAERLKGVDSTLKIQPAKLEDSAVYLCASSPRAGARTDTQYFGPGTRLTVL.

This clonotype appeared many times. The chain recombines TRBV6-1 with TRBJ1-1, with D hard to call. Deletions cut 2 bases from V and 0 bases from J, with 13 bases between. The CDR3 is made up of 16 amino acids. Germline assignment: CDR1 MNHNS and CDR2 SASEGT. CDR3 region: CASSEPRSRLNTEAFF. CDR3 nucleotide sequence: TGTGCCAGCAGTGAACCGAGGTCCAGACTGAACACTGAAGCTTTCTTT.

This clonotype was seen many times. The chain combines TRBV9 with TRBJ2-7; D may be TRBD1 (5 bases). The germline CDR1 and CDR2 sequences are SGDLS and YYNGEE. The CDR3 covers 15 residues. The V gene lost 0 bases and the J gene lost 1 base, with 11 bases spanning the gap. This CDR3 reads CASSVGQGRSYEQYF. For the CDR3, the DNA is TGTGCCAGCAGCGTAGGGCAGGGCAGATCCTACGAGCAGTACTTC. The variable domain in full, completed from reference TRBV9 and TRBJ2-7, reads DSGVTQTPKHLITATGQRVTLRCSPRSGDLSVYWYQQSLDQGLQFLIQYYNGEERAKGNILERFSAQQFPDLHSELNLSSLELGDSALYFCASSVGQGRSYEQYFGPGTRLTVT.

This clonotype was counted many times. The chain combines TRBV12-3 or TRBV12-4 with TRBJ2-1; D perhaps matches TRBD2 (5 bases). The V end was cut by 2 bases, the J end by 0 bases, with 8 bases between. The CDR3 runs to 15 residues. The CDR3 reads CASSLRRASYNEQFF. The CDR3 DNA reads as TGTGCCAGCAGTTTAAGGCGGGCCTCCTACAATGAGCAGTTCTTC.

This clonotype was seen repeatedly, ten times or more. CDR3 nucleotide sequence: TGTGCCAGCAGTTCGTTCCGTTGGGTGGGGGAGCAGTACTTC. Its translation: CASSSFRWVGEQYF. This chain joins TRBV27 and TRBJ2-7; unclear D gene. The V end was cut by 4 bases, the J end by 7 bases, with 17 bases between. The CDR3 is 14 residues long. Germline CDR1 is MNHEY and CDR2 is SMNVEV (reference sequence).

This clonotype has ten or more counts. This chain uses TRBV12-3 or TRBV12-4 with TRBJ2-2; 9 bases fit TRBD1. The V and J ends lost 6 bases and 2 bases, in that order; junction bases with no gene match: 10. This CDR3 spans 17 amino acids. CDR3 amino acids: CASSRRYRGPNTGELFF. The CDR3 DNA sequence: TGTGCCAGCAGCAGACGCTACAGGGGGCCTAACACCGGGGAGCTGTTTTTT.

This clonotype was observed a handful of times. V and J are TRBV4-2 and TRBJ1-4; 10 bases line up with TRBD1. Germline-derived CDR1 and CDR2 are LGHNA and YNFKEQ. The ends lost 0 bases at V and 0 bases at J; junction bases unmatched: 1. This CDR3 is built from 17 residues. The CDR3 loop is CASSQDGTGATNEKLFF. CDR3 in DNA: TGTGCCAGCAGCCAAGATGGGACAGGGGCAACTAATGAAAAACTGTTTTTT.

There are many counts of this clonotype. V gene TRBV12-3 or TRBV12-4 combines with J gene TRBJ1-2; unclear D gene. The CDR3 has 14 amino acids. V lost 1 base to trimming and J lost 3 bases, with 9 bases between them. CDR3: CASSLGPGYYGYTF. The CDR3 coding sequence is TGTGCCAGCAGTTTAGGCCCCGGGTACTATGGCTACACCTTC.